The TCR beta chain described here comes from a study of radiotherapy plus CTLA-4 blockade in lung cancer. In regard to this clone: Antigen specificity is unknown.

The data were produced by immunoSEQ multiplex PCR, yet TCRdb's version contains in-frame clones alone and is incomplete. The profile shows 40,000 or so clones, under 80% of them singletons. Study-wide results and caveats: Radiotherapy with ipilimumab was followed by blood expansion of tumor-derived clones.

Between the trimmed V and J ends, which lost 0 bases and 0 bases, there was a span of 14 bases. The length of the CDR3 is 17 residues. Germline CDR1 and CDR2: MNHNS and SASEGT. This sequence was found in a human donor with non-small cell lung cancer who had stable disease on radiotherapy plus ipilimumab. The sequences come from peripheral blood, collected from a patient treated with radiotherapy plus ipilimumab. The V call is TRBV6-1, the J call TRBJ1-1, with TRBD1 as a possible D gene (5 bases). CDR3 amino acids: CASSEARLRAMNTEAFF. In DNA form, the CDR3 reads TGTGCCAGCAGTGAAGCGAGGCTCAGGGCAATGAACACTGAAGCTTTCTTT.